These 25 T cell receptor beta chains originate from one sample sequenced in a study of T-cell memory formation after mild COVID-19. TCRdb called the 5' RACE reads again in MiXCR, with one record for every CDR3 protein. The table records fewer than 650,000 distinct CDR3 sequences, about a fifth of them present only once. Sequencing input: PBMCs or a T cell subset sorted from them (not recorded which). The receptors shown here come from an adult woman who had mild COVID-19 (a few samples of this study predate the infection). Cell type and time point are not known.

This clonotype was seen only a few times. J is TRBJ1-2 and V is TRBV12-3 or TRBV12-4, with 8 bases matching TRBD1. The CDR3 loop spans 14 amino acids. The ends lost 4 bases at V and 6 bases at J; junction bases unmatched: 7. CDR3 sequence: CASSWSKTGDGYTF. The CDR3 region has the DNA TGTGCCAGCAGTTGGAGCAAGACAGGGGATGGCTACACCTTC.

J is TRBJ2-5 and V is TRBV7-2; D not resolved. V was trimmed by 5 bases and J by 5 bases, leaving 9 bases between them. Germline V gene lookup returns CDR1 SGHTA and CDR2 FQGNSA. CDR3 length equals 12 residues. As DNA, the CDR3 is TGTGCCAGCAGCCGCTCGGGCGAGACCCAGTACTTC. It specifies CASSRSGETQYF.

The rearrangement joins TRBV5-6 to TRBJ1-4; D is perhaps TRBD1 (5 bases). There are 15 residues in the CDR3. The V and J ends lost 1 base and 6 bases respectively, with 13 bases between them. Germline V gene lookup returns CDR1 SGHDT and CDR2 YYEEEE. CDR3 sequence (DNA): TGTGCCAGCAGCTTGCTGGCCTTGGGGGATGAAAAACTGTTTTTT. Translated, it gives CASSLLALGDEKLFF.

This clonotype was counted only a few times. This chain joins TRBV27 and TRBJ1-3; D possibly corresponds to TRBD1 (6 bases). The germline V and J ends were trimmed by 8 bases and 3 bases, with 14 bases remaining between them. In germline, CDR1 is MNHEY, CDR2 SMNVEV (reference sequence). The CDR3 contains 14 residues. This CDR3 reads CASGARGVGNTIYF. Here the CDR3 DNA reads TGTGCCAGCGGGGCCAGGGGAGTTGGAAACACCATATATTTT.

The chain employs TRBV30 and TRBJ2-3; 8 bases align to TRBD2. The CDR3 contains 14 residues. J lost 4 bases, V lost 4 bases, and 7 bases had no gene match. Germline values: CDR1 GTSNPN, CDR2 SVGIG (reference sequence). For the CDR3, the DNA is TGTGCCTGGAAGAGCGGGAGAAGCGCAGATACGCAGTATTTT. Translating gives CAWKSGRSADTQYF.

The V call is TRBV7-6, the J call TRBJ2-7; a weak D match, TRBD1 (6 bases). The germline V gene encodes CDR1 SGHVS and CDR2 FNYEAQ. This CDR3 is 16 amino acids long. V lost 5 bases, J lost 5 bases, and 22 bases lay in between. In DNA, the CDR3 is TGTGCCAGCAGCCCACCCCCATACCAGGGGATCAACGAGCAGTACTTC. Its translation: CASSPPPYQGINEQYF.

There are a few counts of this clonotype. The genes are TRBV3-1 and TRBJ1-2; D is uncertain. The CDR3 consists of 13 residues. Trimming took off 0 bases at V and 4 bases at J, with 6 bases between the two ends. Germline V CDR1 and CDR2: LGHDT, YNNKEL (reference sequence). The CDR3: CASSQELSYGYTF. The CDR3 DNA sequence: TGTGCCAGCAGCCAAGAGCTCTCCTATGGCTACACCTTC.

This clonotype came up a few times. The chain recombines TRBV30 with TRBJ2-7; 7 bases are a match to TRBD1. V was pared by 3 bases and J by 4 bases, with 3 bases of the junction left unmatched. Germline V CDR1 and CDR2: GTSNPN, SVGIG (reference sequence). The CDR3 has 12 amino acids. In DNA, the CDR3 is TGTGCCTGGAGCTGGACAGGTTACGAGCAGTACTTC. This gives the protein CAWSWTGYEQYF.

The CDR3 region has the DNA TGTGCCATCAGTGCCCCGGAGTCGGATACGCAGTATTTT. Translated, it gives CAISAPESDTQYF. The rearrangement uses TRBV10-3 and TRBJ2-3; D call uncertain. Per the germline V gene, CDR1 is ENHRY and CDR2 is SYGVKD. The V gene lost 4 bases and the J gene lost 6 bases, with 11 bases spanning the gap. The CDR3 sequence is 13 residues long.

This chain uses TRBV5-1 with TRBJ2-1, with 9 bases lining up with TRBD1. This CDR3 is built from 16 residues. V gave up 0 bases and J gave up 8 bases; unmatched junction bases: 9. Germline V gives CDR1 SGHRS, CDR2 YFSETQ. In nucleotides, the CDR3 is TGCGCCAGCAGCTTGGCGGCGGGACAGGGTATCCATGAGCAGTTCTTC. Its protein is CASSLAAGQGIHEQFF.

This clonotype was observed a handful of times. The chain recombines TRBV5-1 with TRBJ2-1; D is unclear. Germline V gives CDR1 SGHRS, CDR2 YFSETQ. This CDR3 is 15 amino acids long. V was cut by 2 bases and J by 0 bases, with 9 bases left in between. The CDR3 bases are TGCGCCAGCAGCTTCAGCGTCAGCTCCTACAATGAGCAGTTCTTC. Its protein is CASSFSVSSYNEQFF.

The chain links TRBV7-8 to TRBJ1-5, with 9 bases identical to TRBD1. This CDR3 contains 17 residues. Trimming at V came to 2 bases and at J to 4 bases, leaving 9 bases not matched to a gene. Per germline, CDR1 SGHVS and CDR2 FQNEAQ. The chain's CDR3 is CASSLPRQGEPNQPQHF. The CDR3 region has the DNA TGTGCCAGCAGCTTACCCCGACAGGGGGAGCCGAATCAGCCCCAGCATTTT.

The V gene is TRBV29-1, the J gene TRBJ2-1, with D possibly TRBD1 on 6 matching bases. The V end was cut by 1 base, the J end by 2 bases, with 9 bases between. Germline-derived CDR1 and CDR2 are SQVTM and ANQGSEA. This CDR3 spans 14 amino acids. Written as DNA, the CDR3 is TGCAGCGTTGAAGTCAGGGGAACCTACAATGAGCAGTTCTTC. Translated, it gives CSVEVRGTYNEQFF.

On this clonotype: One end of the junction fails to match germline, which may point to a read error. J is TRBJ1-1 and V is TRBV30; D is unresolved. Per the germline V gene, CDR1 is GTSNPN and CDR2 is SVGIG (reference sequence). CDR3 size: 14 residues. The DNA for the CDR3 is TGTGCCTGGATGGATGGGGTGCGATACACTGAAGATTTCTTT. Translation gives CAWMDGVRYTEDFF.

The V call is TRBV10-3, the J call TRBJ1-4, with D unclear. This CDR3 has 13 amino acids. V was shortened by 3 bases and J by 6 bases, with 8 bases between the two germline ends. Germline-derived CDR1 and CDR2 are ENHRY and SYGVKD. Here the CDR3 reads CAISDGRDEKLFF. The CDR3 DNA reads TGTGCCATCAGTGACGGTAGAGATGAAAAACTGTTTTTT.

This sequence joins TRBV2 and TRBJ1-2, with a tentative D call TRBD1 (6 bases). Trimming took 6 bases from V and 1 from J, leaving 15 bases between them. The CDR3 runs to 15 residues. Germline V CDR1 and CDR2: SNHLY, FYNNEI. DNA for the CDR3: TGTGCCAGCAGCGACTTAGGGGGGGGTAACTATGGCTACACCTTC. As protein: CASSDLGGGNYGYTF.

The CDR3 region has the DNA TGTGCCAGCAGCAAGGGACTGACTAGCACAGATACGCAGTATTTT. As protein: CASSKGLTSTDTQYF. The chain links TRBV7-9 to TRBJ2-3; maybe TRBD2 (6 bases). V gave up 5 bases and J gave up 0 bases, with 12 bases separating them. CDR1 is SEHNR, CDR2 FQNEAQ, per germline (reference sequence). The CDR3 length is 15 residues.

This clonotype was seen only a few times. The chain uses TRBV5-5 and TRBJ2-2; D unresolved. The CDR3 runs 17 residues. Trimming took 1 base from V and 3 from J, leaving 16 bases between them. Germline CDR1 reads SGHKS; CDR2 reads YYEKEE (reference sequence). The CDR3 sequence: CASSLYLTLGHTGELFF. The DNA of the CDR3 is TGTGCCAGCAGCTTGTACCTCACCTTGGGTCACACCGGGGAGCTGTTTTTT.

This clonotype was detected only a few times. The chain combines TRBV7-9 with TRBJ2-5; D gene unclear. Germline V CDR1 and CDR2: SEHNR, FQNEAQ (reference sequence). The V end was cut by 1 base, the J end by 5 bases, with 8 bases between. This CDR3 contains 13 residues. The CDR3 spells CASSLGPAETQYF. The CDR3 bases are TGTGCCAGCAGCTTAGGGCCTGCTGAGACCCAGTACTTC. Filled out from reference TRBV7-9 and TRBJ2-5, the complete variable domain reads DTGVSQNPRHKITKRGQNVTFRCDPISEHNRLYWYRQTLGQGPEFLTYFQNEAQLEKSRLLSDRFSAERPKGSFSTLEIQRTEQGDSAMYLCASSLGPAETQYFGPGTRLLVL.

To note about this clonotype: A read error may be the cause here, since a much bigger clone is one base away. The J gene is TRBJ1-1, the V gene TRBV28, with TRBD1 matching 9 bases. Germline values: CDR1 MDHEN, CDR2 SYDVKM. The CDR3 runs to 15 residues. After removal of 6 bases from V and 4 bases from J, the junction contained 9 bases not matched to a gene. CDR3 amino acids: CASSPGTGFVTEAFF. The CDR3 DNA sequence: TGTGCCAGCAGCCCCGGGACAGGGTTCGTCACTGAAGCTTTCTTT.

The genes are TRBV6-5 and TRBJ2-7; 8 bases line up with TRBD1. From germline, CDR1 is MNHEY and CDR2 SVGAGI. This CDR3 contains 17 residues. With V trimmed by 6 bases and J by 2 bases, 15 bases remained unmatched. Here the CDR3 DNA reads TGTGCCAGCAGCGACCGCCTTCTGGGACAGGTGGCCTACGAGCAGTACTTC. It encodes CASSDRLLGQVAYEQYF.

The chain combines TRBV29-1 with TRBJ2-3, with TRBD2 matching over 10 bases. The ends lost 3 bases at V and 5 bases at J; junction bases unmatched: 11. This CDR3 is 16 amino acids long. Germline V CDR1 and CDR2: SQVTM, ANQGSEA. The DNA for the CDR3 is TGCAGCGTTGATTCTTTCCTAGCGGGGGTCGTAGATACGCAGTATTTT. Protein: CSVDSFLAGVVDTQYF.

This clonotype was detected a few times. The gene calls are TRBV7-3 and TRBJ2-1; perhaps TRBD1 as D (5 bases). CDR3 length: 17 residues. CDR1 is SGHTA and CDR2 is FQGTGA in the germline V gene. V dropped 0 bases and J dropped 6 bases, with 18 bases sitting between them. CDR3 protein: CASSLTGVGQVPNEQFF. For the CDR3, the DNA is TGTGCCAGCAGCTTAACAGGTGTCGGACAAGTTCCCAATGAGCAGTTCTTC.

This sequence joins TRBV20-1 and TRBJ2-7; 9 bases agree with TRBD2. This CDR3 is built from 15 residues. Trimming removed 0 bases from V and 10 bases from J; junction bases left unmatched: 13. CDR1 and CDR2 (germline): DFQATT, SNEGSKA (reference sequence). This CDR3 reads CSARDRASGTSGQYF. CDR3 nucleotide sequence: TGCAGTGCTAGAGATCGGGCTAGCGGGACGTCGGGTCAGTACTTC.

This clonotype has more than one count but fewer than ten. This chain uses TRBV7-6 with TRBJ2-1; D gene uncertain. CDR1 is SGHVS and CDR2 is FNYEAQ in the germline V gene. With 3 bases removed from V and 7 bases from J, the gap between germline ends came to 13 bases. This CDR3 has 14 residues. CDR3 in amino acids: CASSFNSAWNEQFF. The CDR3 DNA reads TGTGCCAGCAGCTTTAACTCCGCCTGGAATGAGCAGTTCTTC.